These T cell receptor beta chains were read from a single sample in a study of shared clonotypes between healthy human individuals. Sequencing was performed with immunoSEQ multiplex PCR; in TCRdb, only in-frame clones are kept and a portion is missing. The sample yields 2 million to 3 million clones, approximately 94% seen once. The material sequenced was naive CD4+ T cells from PBMCs. These TCRs come from a young man in good health. Some clones in this sample may be carry-over from other donors' samples. Each CDR3 is given with its conserved first and last residue. Each record gives: V gene, J gene, clone size, D gene, CDR3 DNA, CDR3 protein. A D gene is named only where the DNA matches it firmly. Rows may omit the clone size; those that give it use once, few, many or a size class.

v_call: TRBV29-1
j_call: TRBJ2-3
clone_size: .
d_call: TRBD2
cdr3_nt: TGCAGCGTGGCCGGACTAGCGGGAGCCCCAGATACGCAGTATTTT
cdr3_aa: CSVAGLAGAPDTQYF

v_call: TRBV5-1
j_call: TRBJ1-6
clone_size: .
d_call: .
cdr3_nt: TGCGCCAGCAGCTTACAGGGCTCCGTTAATTCACCCCTCCACTTT
cdr3_aa: CASSLQGSVNSPLHF

v_call: TRBV29-1
j_call: TRBJ2-5
clone_size: .
d_call: .
cdr3_nt: TGCAGCGTTCTGTCAGGGTCGGAGACCCAGTACTTC
cdr3_aa: CSVLSGSETQYF

v_call: TRBV7-6
j_call: TRBJ1-4
clone_size: .
d_call: TRBD1
cdr3_nt: TGTGCCTCAAAGTCCGGGACAGGGTCAGAAAAACTGTTTTTT
cdr3_aa: CASKSGTGSEKLFF

v_call: TRBV11-2
j_call: TRBJ1-3
clone_size: once
d_call: .
cdr3_nt: TGTGCCAGCAGCTTAGTCGCCAGCCTTCCTGGAAACACCATATATTTT
cdr3_aa: CASSLVASLPGNTIYF

v_call: TRBV2
j_call: TRBJ2-5
clone_size: .
d_call: .
cdr3_nt: TGTGCCAGCAGCCTGATGTTAGAGACCCAGTACTTC
cdr3_aa: CASSLMLETQYF

v_call: TRBV27
j_call: TRBJ1-2
clone_size: .
d_call: .
cdr3_nt: TGTGCCAGCAGTTTCAGGGATCTGACCGGCTACACCTTC
cdr3_aa: CASSFRDLTGYTF

v_call: TRBV25-1
j_call: TRBJ1-4
clone_size: few
d_call: .
cdr3_nt: TGTGCCAGCGCGACAAGAAGTGAAAAACTGTTTTTT
cdr3_aa: CASATRSEKLFF

v_call: TRBV6-5
j_call: TRBJ1-2
clone_size: .
d_call: .
cdr3_nt: TGTGCCAGCTACCCGGGGGGCGCTAACTATGGCTACACCTTC
cdr3_aa: CASYPGGANYGYTF

v_call: TRBV4-1
j_call: TRBJ2-5
clone_size: .
d_call: TRBD2
cdr3_nt: TGCGCCAGCAGCCCGGGGAGCGGGGGGGAAGAGACCCAGTACTTC
cdr3_aa: CASSPGSGGEETQYF

v_call: TRBV5-5
j_call: TRBJ2-7
clone_size: .
d_call: .
cdr3_nt: TGTGCCAGCAGCCGTATTTTCGACCCCTACGAGCAGTACTTC
cdr3_aa: CASSRIFDPYEQYF

v_call: TRBV7-2
j_call: TRBJ1-1
clone_size: .
d_call: .
cdr3_nt: TGTGCCAGCAGCGCATACAACACTGAAGCTTTCTTT
cdr3_aa: CASSAYNTEAFF

v_call: TRBV7-3
j_call: TRBJ2-4
clone_size: .
d_call: .
cdr3_nt: TGTGCCAGCAGCCTCGACAGAAACATTCAGTACTTC
cdr3_aa: CASSLDRNIQYF

v_call: TRBV7-2
j_call: TRBJ2-2
clone_size: .
d_call: .
cdr3_nt: TGTGCCAGCAGCTCGTCTGGGGGCGCGAACACCGGGGAGCTGTTTTTT
cdr3_aa: CASSSSGGANTGELFF

v_call: TRBV27
j_call: TRBJ2-1
clone_size: .
d_call: .
cdr3_nt: TGTGCCAGCAGCATGCGCGATGAGCAGTTCTTC
cdr3_aa: CASSMRDEQFF

v_call: TRBV5-1
j_call: TRBJ2-3
clone_size: .
d_call: .
cdr3_nt: TGCGCCAGCAGCTACCGACTGGATTCGGCTAGCACAGATACGCAGTATTTT
cdr3_aa: CASSYRLDSASTDTQYF

v_call: TRBV7-5
j_call: TRBJ2-4
clone_size: .
d_call: .
cdr3_nt: TGTGCCAGAAGCTTAAACCTGGTAGCCAAAAACATTCAGTACTTC
cdr3_aa: CARSLNLVAKNIQYF

v_call: TRBV28
j_call: TRBJ2-3
clone_size: .
d_call: TRBD2
cdr3_nt: TGTGCCAGCAATACTGCACTAGCGGGAGTCATCCCCACCACAGATACGCAGTATTTT
cdr3_aa: CASNTALAGVIPTTDTQYF

v_call: TRBV7-2
j_call: TRBJ2-2
clone_size: .
d_call: .
cdr3_nt: TGTGCCAGCAGCTTAGTATCCGGGAACACCGGGGAGCTGTTTTTT
cdr3_aa: CASSLVSGNTGELFF

v_call: TRBV7-9
j_call: TRBJ1-6
clone_size: .
d_call: TRBD1
cdr3_nt: TGTGCCAGCAGGCGGGGACAGGGGTGGTCACCCCTCCACTTT
cdr3_aa: CASRRGQGWSPLHF

v_call: TRBV6-4
j_call: TRBJ2-6
clone_size: .
d_call: .
cdr3_nt: TGTGCCAGCAGTGACTCAAGCAGGGCGTACGGGGCCAACGTCCTGACTTTC
cdr3_aa: CASSDSSRAYGANVLTF

v_call: TRBV27
j_call: TRBJ1-5
clone_size: .
d_call: .
cdr3_nt: TGTGCCAGCAGTTCTCTGAGAAATAGCAATCAGCCCCAGCATTTT
cdr3_aa: CASSSLRNSNQPQHF

v_call: TRBV5-1
j_call: TRBJ2-2
clone_size: .
d_call: .
cdr3_nt: TGCGCCAGCAGCTTGACGTCCGACACCGGGGAGCTGTTTTTT
cdr3_aa: CASSLTSDTGELFF

v_call: TRBV6-5
j_call: TRBJ2-2
clone_size: .
d_call: TRBD1
cdr3_nt: TGTGCCAGCGGTTATAGGGGGCGAATCACCGGGGAGCTGTTTTTT
cdr3_aa: CASGYRGRITGELFF

v_call: TRBV7-2
j_call: TRBJ1-2
clone_size: .
d_call: .
cdr3_nt: TGTGCCAGCAGCTTCCCCGGGGGCGACTATGGCTACACCTTC
cdr3_aa: CASSFPGGDYGYTF

v_call: TRBV11-3
j_call: TRBJ2-1
clone_size: .
d_call: .
cdr3_nt: TGTGCCAGCAGCTTAGGGGTAGGACAAAACCCCTACAATGAGCAGTTCTTC
cdr3_aa: CASSLGVGQNPYNEQFF

v_call: TRBV16
j_call: TRBJ1-3
clone_size: .
d_call: .
cdr3_nt: TGTGCCAGCAGCCCAGTGGACAGCTCTGGAAACACCATATATTTT
cdr3_aa: CASSPVDSSGNTIYF

v_call: TRBV19
j_call: TRBJ1-2
clone_size: .
d_call: .
cdr3_nt: TGTGCCAGTAACCCGACAGGCGGAGATGGCTACACCTTC
cdr3_aa: CASNPTGGDGYTF

v_call: TRBV10-3
j_call: TRBJ1-1
clone_size: few
d_call: .
cdr3_nt: TGTGCCATCTCCGAGAGCCCGGGGACTGAAGCTTTCTTT
cdr3_aa: CAISESPGTEAFF

v_call: TRBV11-2
j_call: TRBJ2-7
clone_size: .
d_call: .
cdr3_nt: TGTGCCAGCAGCTTAGCCTCTTTAAGATCCTACGAGCAGTACTTC
cdr3_aa: CASSLASLRSYEQYF

v_call: TRBV5-1
j_call: TRBJ2-3
clone_size: .
d_call: TRBD2
cdr3_nt: TGCGCCAGCAGCTCCACCCAGCGGGAGTGGGATACGCAGTATTTT
cdr3_aa: CASSSTQREWDTQYF

v_call: TRBV28
j_call: TRBJ1-2
clone_size: .
d_call: .
cdr3_nt: TGTGCCAGCAGTTTAAACAGGGATTTTACCTTC
cdr3_aa: CASSLNRDFTF

v_call: TRBV6-1
j_call: TRBJ1-4
clone_size: once
d_call: TRBD1
cdr3_nt: TGTGCCAGCATCCCCGGGACAGGGGATGAAAAACTGTTTTTT
cdr3_aa: CASIPGTGDEKLFF

v_call: TRBV5-1
j_call: TRBJ2-2
clone_size: once
d_call: .
cdr3_nt: TGCGCCAGCAGCTTGATGGCGAACACCGGGGAGCTGTTTTTT
cdr3_aa: CASSLMANTGELFF

v_call: TRBV28
j_call: TRBJ2-5
clone_size: once
d_call: .
cdr3_nt: TGTGCCAGCAGCCTACACAGGGACCAAGAGACCCAGTACTTC
cdr3_aa: CASSLHRDQETQYF

v_call: TRBV27
j_call: TRBJ2-7
clone_size: .
d_call: .
cdr3_nt: TGTGCCAGCAGTTTACCGGGTAGGGAATCCTACGAGCAGTACTTC
cdr3_aa: CASSLPGRESYEQYF

v_call: TRBV2
j_call: TRBJ2-1
clone_size: .
d_call: TRBD2
cdr3_nt: TGTGCCAGCAGTGAACTTCTTAGCGGACTAGCGGGTCTGTTCTTC
cdr3_aa: CASSELLSGLAGLFF

v_call: TRBV5-1
j_call: TRBJ2-7
clone_size: once
d_call: .
cdr3_nt: TGCGCCAGCAGCTTGGCCGAGGGGCTCTACGAGCAGTACTTC
cdr3_aa: CASSLAEGLYEQYF

v_call: TRBV6-6
j_call: TRBJ2-6
clone_size: once
d_call: .
cdr3_nt: TGTGCCAGCATCCCGGAGGGGGCCGGGGCCAACGTCCTGACTTTC
cdr3_aa: CASIPEGAGANVLTF

v_call: TRBV28
j_call: TRBJ1-2
clone_size: .
d_call: TRBD1
cdr3_nt: TGTGCCAGCAGTCCAAATCCCAGGGGGCCCGGCTATGGCTACACCTTC
cdr3_aa: CASSPNPRGPGYGYTF

v_call: TRBV14
j_call: TRBJ2-1
clone_size: .
d_call: TRBD1
cdr3_nt: TGTGCCAGCAGCCAAAGTCGGACAGGGAATGAGCAGTTCTTC
cdr3_aa: CASSQSRTGNEQFF

v_call: TRBV6-6
j_call: TRBJ1-2
clone_size: .
d_call: .
cdr3_nt: TGTGCCAGCAGTCTCGACAGTAACTATGGCTACACCTTC
cdr3_aa: CASSLDSNYGYTF

v_call: TRBV5-6
j_call: TRBJ2-7
clone_size: .
d_call: TRBD2
cdr3_nt: TGTGCCAGCAGCTTGACAGCGGGACGGTACGAGCAGTACTTC
cdr3_aa: CASSLTAGRYEQYF

v_call: TRBV19
j_call: TRBJ2-7
clone_size: .
d_call: TRBD1
cdr3_nt: TGTGCCAGTAGTGGCGGGACAGGGGTCCTCTACGAGCAGTACTTC
cdr3_aa: CASSGGTGVLYEQYF

v_call: TRBV7-9
j_call: TRBJ1-5
clone_size: .
d_call: .
cdr3_nt: TGTGCCAGCAGCTCGGACGGGAATCAGCCCCAGCATTTT
cdr3_aa: CASSSDGNQPQHF

v_call: TRBV7-3
j_call: TRBJ2-2
clone_size: .
d_call: .
cdr3_nt: TGTGCCAGCAGCCGTCAACCCGGGGGAGGCACCGGGGAGCTGTTTTTT
cdr3_aa: CASSRQPGGGTGELFF

v_call: TRBV29-1
j_call: TRBJ2-3
clone_size: .
d_call: .
cdr3_nt: TGCAGCGGGGGGTGGGCAGATACGCAGTATTTT
cdr3_aa: CSGGWADTQYF